This T cell receptor (beta chain) was recovered during a study of CD8+CD57+ T cells in acquired aplastic anemia (dated by TCRdb to the late 2010s). For the wider study: Extracted DNA from sorted CD4+ and CD8+ cells averaged around 3.5 ug, ranging from roughly 0.17 to 27.4 ug.

Here is what the overall study found, with its caveats: Roughly 30 CD8+ CDR3 sequences were found to be shared between patients and controls, but these sequences appeared to be highly expressed in patients and within the immunodominant clones of the patients. Between patients and healthy controls, no significant difference in CD8+ Simpson's diversity was found (P=0.060).

On this clonotype itself: Its antigen is currently not known. The sample holds no much larger clone one base away, and base qualities are not on file.

Genomic DNA served as template for TCR beta VDJ combination and CDR3 sequence profiling. TCR repertoire sequencing was run on an Illumina HiSeq 2000. Under the source paper's analysis protocol: Repertoires were assessed using TRBV/TRBJ rearrangement plots, CDR3 size and DJ length profiles, and Simpson's diversity index. The most abundant DNA sequence in the deep sequencing data was taken as the immunodominant clone. CDR3 amino acid sequences were checked for sharing between subjects and were compared against published repertoires and the VDJdb database. TCRdb reanalyzed the raw reads on its own, using fastp at Q25 for trimming and MiXCR for clone calling, and kept in-frame beta chains. Each entry merges the rows of one CDR3 protein and shows their most common DNA and genes. TCRdb, rather than the study authors, made the V and J calls. Within this sample are 150,000 to 200,000 distinct CDR3 sequences, with under 70% of them counted one time only. 40% to 55% of the sample goes to the ten largest clones.

There are 14 amino acids in the CDR3, from cysteine to phenylalanine inclusive. The sequence is cut down to CDR3 DNA, 42 bases in frame from base 1. From a lookup of the germline V gene (reference sequence), CDR1 and CDR2 are WNHNN and SYGVQD. Trimming removed 7 bases from V and 6 bases from J; the gene matches leave 8 bases unexplained. The study deep-sequenced TCR repertoires of sorted CD4+ and CD8+ blood T cells from severe aplastic anemia patients and healthy subjects. Ficoll-Paque density gradient centrifugation was used to isolate peripheral blood mononuclear cells. Before DNA was extracted, CD4+ and CD8+ T cells were sorted using either FACS or magnetic beads.

Sequencing was done on a sample of sorted CD4+, CD8+, or CD8+CD57+ T cells (not recorded which) from PBMCs. The receptor's source is a human donor with severe aplastic anemia or a healthy control (not recorded which). This sequence uses TRBV10-1 and TRBJ2-1; a stretch of 8 junction bases matches TRBD2. CDR3 reads: CASKRLARGNEQFF. The nucleotides read TGCGCCAGCAAGAGACTAGCGCGGGGCAATGAGCAGTTCTTC.